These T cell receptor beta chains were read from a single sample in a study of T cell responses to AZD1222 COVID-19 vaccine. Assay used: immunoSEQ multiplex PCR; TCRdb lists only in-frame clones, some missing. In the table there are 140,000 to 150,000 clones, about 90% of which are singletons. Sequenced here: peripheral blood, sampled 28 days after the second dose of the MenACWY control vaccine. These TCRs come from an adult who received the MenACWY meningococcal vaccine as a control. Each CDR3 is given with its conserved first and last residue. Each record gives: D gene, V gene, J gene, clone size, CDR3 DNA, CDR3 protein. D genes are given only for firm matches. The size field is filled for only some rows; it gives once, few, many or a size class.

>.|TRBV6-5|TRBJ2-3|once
TGTGCCAGCAGGGGGCCGACAGATACGCAGTATTTT
CASRGPTDTQYF
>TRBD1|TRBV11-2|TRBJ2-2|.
TGTGCCAGCAGCATCGACAGGGGCACCGGGGAGCTGTTTTTT
CASSIDRGTGELFF
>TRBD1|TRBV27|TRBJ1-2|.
TGTGCCAGCAGTCAACCAGGGGGCAACTATGGCTACACCTTC
CASSQPGGNYGYTF
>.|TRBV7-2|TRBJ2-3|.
TGTGCCAGCAGCTCCCCGGGACGGGATGTCACAGATACGCAGTATTTT
CASSSPGRDVTDTQYF
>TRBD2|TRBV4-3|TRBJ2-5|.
TGCGCCAGCAGCCAAGATACGGGGGGGGAGACCCAGTACTTC
CASSQDTGGETQYF
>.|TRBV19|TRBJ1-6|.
TGTGCCAGTAGTTCGAGGGACTTCAATTCACCCCTCCACTTT
CASSSRDFNSPLHF
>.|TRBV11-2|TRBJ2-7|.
TGTGCCAGCAGCAGGGGACTCGCCTCCTACGAGCAGTACTTC
CASSRGLASYEQYF
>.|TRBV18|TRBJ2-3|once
TGTGCCAGCTCACCACCGGGAGGTTCCTCCACAGATACGCAGTATTTT
CASSPPGGSSTDTQYF
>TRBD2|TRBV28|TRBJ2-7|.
TGTGCCAGCAGTTTTAGGACTAGGGTTTCCTACGAGCAGTACTTC
CASSFRTRVSYEQYF
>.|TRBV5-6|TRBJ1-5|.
TGTGCCAGCAGCTTGTACGGAGGAGGCAATCAGCCCCAGCATTTT
CASSLYGGGNQPQHF
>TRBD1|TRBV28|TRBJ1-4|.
TGTGCCAGCAGTCCGGGGACAGGGGGGGAAAAACTGTTTTTT
CASSPGTGGEKLFF
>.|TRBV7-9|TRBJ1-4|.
TGTGCCAGCAGCTTAGAAAGGGCGTCTAATGAAAAACTGTTTTTT
CASSLERASNEKLFF
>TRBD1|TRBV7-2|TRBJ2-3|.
TGTGCCAGCAGCCATAGGACAGGGGTGTTTGGCACAGATACGCAGTATTTT
CASSHRTGVFGTDTQYF
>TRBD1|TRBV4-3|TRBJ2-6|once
TGCGCCAGCAGCCAAGAAGTGTCGGGACAGGGCCTGATGGGGGCCAACGTCCTGACTTTC
CASSQEVSGQGLMGANVLTF
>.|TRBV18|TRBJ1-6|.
TGTGCCAGCTCACCGGGGGGGGCAATTTCACCCCTCCACTTT
CASSPGGAISPLHF
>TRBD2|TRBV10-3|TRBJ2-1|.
TGTGCCTTCTCTAGCGGCCCCCAAAATGAGCAGTTCTTC
CAFSSGPQNEQFF
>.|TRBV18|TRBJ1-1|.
TGTGCCAGCTCACCGTCCCGGGACATTGAAGCTTTCTTT
CASSPSRDIEAFF
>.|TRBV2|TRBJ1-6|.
TGTGCCAGCAGTGATTGGGGAAGGAAGGCACCCCTCCACTTT
CASSDWGRKAPLHF
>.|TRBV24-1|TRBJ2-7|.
TGTGCCACCGGGGACGGATCCTACGAGCAGTACTTC
CATGDGSYEQYF
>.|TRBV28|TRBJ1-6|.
TGTGCCAGCACCCATCTGCAGGGGCTTAATTCACCCCTCCACTTT
CASTHLQGLNSPLHF
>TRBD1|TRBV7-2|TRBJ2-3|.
TGTGCCAGCAGCCCTAAAAAAATGGGACAGATCCGGGATACGCAGTATTTT
CASSPKKMGQIRDTQYF
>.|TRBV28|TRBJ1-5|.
TGTGCCAGCAGTTTGTGGGGATACGATCAGCCCCAGCATTTT
CASSLWGYDQPQHF
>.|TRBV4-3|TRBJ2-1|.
TGCGCCAGCAGCCAAGCGGGACGCGGGCAGTTCTTC
CASSQAGRGQFF
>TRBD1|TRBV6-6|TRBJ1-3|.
TGTGCCAGCAGTGGCAGGACAGGGGAAAACACCATATATTTT
CASSGRTGENTIYF
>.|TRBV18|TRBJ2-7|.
TGTGCCAGCTCACCCGTACAGGGCCACGAGCAGTACTTC
CASSPVQGHEQYF
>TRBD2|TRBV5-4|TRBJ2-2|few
TGTGCCAGCAGCCCAGGACTAGCGGGGGCCCCCGGGGAGCTGTTTTTT
CASSPGLAGAPGELFF
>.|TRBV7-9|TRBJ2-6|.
TGTGCCAGCAGCTTAGGAGACGGATTCTCTGGGGCCAACGTCCTGACTTTC
CASSLGDGFSGANVLTF
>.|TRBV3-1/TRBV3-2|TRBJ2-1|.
TGTGCCAGCAGCCAAGAAGGAGCCCACCACAATGAGCAGTTCTTC
CASSQEGAHHNEQFF
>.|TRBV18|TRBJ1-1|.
TGTGCCAGCTCCCAGATTAACACTGAAGCTTTCTTT
CASSQINTEAFF
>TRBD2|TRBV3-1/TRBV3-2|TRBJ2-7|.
TGTGCCAGCAGCCAAGAATCGTCTAGCGGGTTTACCTACTACGAGCAGTACTTC
CASSQESSSGFTYYEQYF
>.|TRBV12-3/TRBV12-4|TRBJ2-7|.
TGTGCCAGCAGTTTCTCCAGCGGCTACGAGCAGTACTTC
CASSFSSGYEQYF
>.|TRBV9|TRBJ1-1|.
TGTGCCAGCAGCGTAGGGGGTATGAACACTGAAGCTTTCTTT
CASSVGGMNTEAFF
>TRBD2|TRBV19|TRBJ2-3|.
TGTGCCAGTAGTATGCGACTAGCGGGAGATACGCAGTATTTT
CASSMRLAGDTQYF
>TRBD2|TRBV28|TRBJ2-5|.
TGTGCCAGCAGCCCCTGGGCGAGCGGGGACCAAGAGACCCAGTACTTC
CASSPWASGDQETQYF
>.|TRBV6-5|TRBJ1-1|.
TGTGCCAGCAGCCAACGACAGGAGAACACTGAAGCTTTCTTT
CASSQRQENTEAFF
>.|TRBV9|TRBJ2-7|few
TGTGCCAGCAGCGTAGCCACAGGGAGCTACGAGCAGTACTTC
CASSVATGSYEQYF
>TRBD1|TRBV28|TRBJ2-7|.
TGTGCCAGCAGTTTAGGTGGGACAGCCAGCTACGAGCAGTACTTC
CASSLGGTASYEQYF
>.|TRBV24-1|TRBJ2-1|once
TGTGCCACCAGAGACTGGAACAATGAGCAGTTCTTC
CATRDWNNEQFF
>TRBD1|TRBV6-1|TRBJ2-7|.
TGTGCCAGCAGTGAAGAGCTGGACAGGAACTACGAGCAGTACTTC
CASSEELDRNYEQYF
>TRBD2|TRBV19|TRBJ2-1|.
TGTGCCAGTAGTATAGGGGGAGGGGCCGTTATCAATGAGCAGTTCTTC
CASSIGGGAVINEQFF
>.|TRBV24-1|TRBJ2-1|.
TGTGCCACCAGTGATTTAGGCAGGGGCTACAATGAGCAGTTCTTC
CATSDLGRGYNEQFF